The rows below give T cell receptor beta chains drawn from one sample of a study of T cell changes during pregnancy in multiple sclerosis. Some clones are missing from TCRdb's copy, which holds only in-frame ones; the method was immunoSEQ multiplex PCR. This sample has tens of thousands of clones; roughly nine tenths occur once, and the top ten carry 2.6%. The specimen comprised peripheral blood, sampled before pregnancy. Source of these receptors: a female donor with multiple sclerosis, enrolled in a pregnancy study. Both conserved end residues are part of each CDR3. The D gene is left open where the match is weak. Expanded clones are given a class, and other clones once, few, many or no size at all.

clone_size,v_call,d_call,j_call,cdr3_aa,cdr3_nt
once,TRBV6-5,.,TRBJ2-3,CASSLLGVEWYF,TGTGCCAGCAGCCTCCTAGGGGTTGAATGGTATTTT
once,TRBV2,TRBD1,TRBJ1-5,CASRRTGVKNQPQHF,TGTGCCAGCAGGAGAACAGGGGTGAAGAATCAGCCCCAGCATTTT
.,TRBV6-5,TRBD1,TRBJ1-2,CASSYDDRGQDGYTF,TGTGCCAGCAGTTATGATGACAGGGGGCAGGATGGCTACACCTTC
.,TRBV29-1,TRBD2,TRBJ2-5,CSVGGGQETQYF,TGCAGCGTTGGCGGGGGCCAAGAGACCCAGTACTTC
.,TRBV2,TRBD1,TRBJ1-5,CASRGPGGQGGNQPQHF,TGTGCCAGCAGGGGGCCTGGTGGACAGGGAGGCAATCAGCCCCAGCATTTT
.,TRBV5-1,TRBD2,TRBJ2-7,CASSSLGTSASYEQYF,TGCGCCAGCAGCTCGCTAGGGACTAGCGCCTCCTACGAGCAGTACTTC
.,TRBV6-5,.,TRBJ2-5,CASSYSGAETQYF,TGTGCCAGCAGTTACTCTGGTGCGGAGACCCAGTACTTC
.,TRBV28,.,TRBJ1-2,CASSIATRWGYTF,TGTGCCAGCAGCATTGCCACCCGGTGGGGCTACACCTTC
.,TRBV2,TRBD1,TRBJ2-1,CASTRDRDLRFF,TGTGCCAGCACCAGGGACAGGGATCTTCGGTTCTTC
.,TRBV27,TRBD2,TRBJ2-3,CASGPLAGASTDTQYF,TGTGCCAGCGGACCCCTAGCGGGAGCTTCGACAGATACGCAGTATTTT
.,TRBV4-2,TRBD2,TRBJ2-3,CASSQELAGGTDTQYF,TGTGCCAGCAGCCAAGAACTAGCGGGAGGCACAGATACGCAGTATTTT
once,TRBV6-1,.,TRBJ2-4,CASKGTPAKNIQYF,TGTGCCAGCAAAGGGACACCAGCCAAAAACATTCAGTACTTC
.,TRBV5-6,.,TRBJ2-1,CASSLGNHLTYNEQFF,TGTGCCAGCAGCTTGGGTAACCACTTGACTTACAATGAGCAGTTCTTC
once,TRBV15,.,TRBJ2-5,CATSPVQEGGETQYF,TGTGCCACCAGCCCCGTTCAAGAAGGCGGAGAGACCCAGTACTTC
.,TRBV27,TRBD2,TRBJ2-1,CASTRTSGSIYEQFF,TGTGCCAGCACCAGGACTAGCGGGAGTATATATGAGCAGTTCTTC
.,TRBV5-1,TRBD2,TRBJ2-3,CASSLAGGADTQYF,TGCGCCAGCAGCTTAGCGGGAGGAGCAGATACGCAGTATTTT
.,TRBV7-8,.,TRBJ2-7,CASSSGTYEQYF,TGTGCCAGCAGCTCAGGGACCTACGAGCAGTACTTC